Shown below are 16 T cell receptor beta chains from a single sample sequenced in a study of control samples from healthy donors and cancer patients. Sequencing used immunoSEQ multiplex PCR; TCRdb keeps in-frame clones, though not all of them. The top ten clones hold over 10% of a sample with 120,000 or so clones, around nine tenths of them seen once. Sequenced: blood. The receptors shown here come from a young man in good health.

V and J are TRBV6-5 and TRBJ1-1; D perhaps matches TRBD1 (5 bases). The length of the CDR3 is 15 residues. Trimming pared 10 bases from V and 5 bases from J, leaving 23 bases between. Germline loops: CDR1 MNHEY, CDR2 SVGAGI. CDR3 sequence (DNA): TGTGCCACCTTGAGGGGAGCGAGCGGGAAGACTGAAGCTTTCTTT. Its translation is CATLRGASGKTEAFF.

This clone has more than one count but fewer than ten. V gene TRBV20-1 combines with J gene TRBJ1-2; D possibly corresponds to TRBD1 (5 bases). V was trimmed by 6 bases and J by 4 bases, leaving 9 bases between them. The CDR3 is made up of 11 amino acids. Germline V gene lookup returns CDR1 DFQATT and CDR2 SNEGSKA (reference sequence). Here the CDR3 DNA reads TGCAGTGCCGCGGACACCTATGGCTACACCTTC. This sequence encodes CSAADTYGYTF.

V gene TRBV6-5 combines with J gene TRBJ1-6; the D gene is possibly TRBD1 (5 bases). Germline CDR1 MNHEY, CDR2 SVGAGI. The V end lost 6 bases, the J end lost 4 bases, and 13 bases lay between the germline ends. The CDR3 is 15 amino acids. The CDR3 loop reads CASSPGSQYNSPLHF. The CDR3 nucleotides are TGTGCCAGCAGCCCAGGGAGTCAGTATAATTCACCCCTCCACTTT.

V gene TRBV5-5 combines with J gene TRBJ1-1; TRBD1 might be the D (5 bases). Germline V gives CDR1 SGHKS, CDR2 YYEKEE (reference sequence). The CDR3 totals 13 residues. V shed 0 bases and J shed 3 bases, with 6 bases lying between them. The CDR3 reads CASSLAGHTEAFF. The CDR3 DNA is TGTGCCAGCAGCTTGGCAGGGCACACTGAAGCTTTCTTT.

The rearrangement uses TRBV9 and TRBJ2-1; TRBD1 is a possible D gene (5 bases). Trimming shortened V by 4 bases and J by 7 bases, and 9 bases separated the two germline ends. The CDR3 has 12 residues. Germline V lookup: CDR1 SGDLS, CDR2 YYNGEE. Written as DNA, the CDR3 is TGTGCCAGCAGCCCCTACAGGAATGAGCAGTTCTTC. Translated, it gives CASSPYRNEQFF.

The chain is built from TRBV5-4 and TRBJ1-1; tentatively, D is TRBD1 (6 bases). V lost 4 bases and J 4 bases, leaving 14 bases between the germline ends. Germline-derived CDR1 and CDR2 are SGHNT and YYREEE (reference sequence). The CDR3 is made up of 14 amino acids. This CDR3 is CASSTQGGGTEAFF. In DNA, the CDR3 is TGTGCCAGCAGCACACAGGGTGGCGGCACTGAAGCTTTCTTT.

The CDR3 here is CASRRTGTDTQYF. CDR3 sequence (DNA): TGTGCCAGTCGCAGGACAGGCACAGATACGCAGTATTTT. V and J are TRBV6-5 and TRBJ2-3, with a possible D match to TRBD1 (6 bases). This CDR3 region has 13 residues. V gave up 9 bases and J gave up 1 base, with 11 bases separating them. Per germline, CDR1 MNHEY and CDR2 SVGAGI.

This rearrangement joins TRBV24-1 to TRBJ1-2, with D perhaps TRBD1 (5 bases). Per the germline V gene, CDR1 is KGHDR and CDR2 is SFDVKD. V dropped 2 bases and J dropped 8 bases, with 14 bases sitting between them. The CDR3 has 14 residues. The CDR3 sequence: CATSDSGTTPGYTF. In DNA form, the CDR3 reads TGTGCCACCAGTGATTCCGGGACCACTCCAGGCTACACCTTC.

CDR3 in amino acids: CASSQRPLSLSYTF. In DNA form, the CDR3 reads TGTGCCAGCAGCCAGAGACCCCTCTCCCTATCCTACACCTTC. The chain recombines TRBV3-1 (or the pseudogene TRBV3-2) with TRBJ1-2; no clear D gene. Per the germline V gene, CDR1 is LGHDT and CDR2 is YNNKEL (reference sequence). Between the trimmed V and J ends, which lost 3 bases and 10 bases, there was a span of 18 bases. This CDR3 spans 14 amino acids.

This sequence joins TRBV5-1 and TRBJ2-5; D not resolved. Germline V gene sequence: CDR1 SGHRS, CDR2 YFSETQ. The CDR3 sequence is 15 residues long. V lost 1 base to trimming and J lost 1 base, with 11 bases between them. CDR3 in DNA: TGCGCCAGCAGCTTGATCCCCCTGCGCCAAGAGACCCAGTACTTC. As protein: CASSLIPLRQETQYF. Full variable domain (rest looked up from reference TRBV5-1 and TRBJ2-5): KAGVTQTPRYLIKTRGQQVTLSCSPISGHRSVSWYQQTPGQGLQFLFEYFSETQRNKGNFPGRFSGRQFSNSRSEMNVSTLELGDSALYLCASSLIPLRQETQYFGPGTRLLVL.

The rearrangement uses TRBV6-6 and TRBJ1-1, with 7 bases matching TRBD1. The CDR3 is made up of 17 amino acids. V was pared by 6 bases and J by 3 bases, with 16 bases of the junction left unmatched. The germline V gene has CDR1 MNHNY and CDR2 SVGAGI (reference sequence). CDR3 sequence (DNA): TGTGCCAGCAGACGACAGGGCCTCGGTGGACGGGACACTGAAGCTTTCTTT. Its protein is CASRRQGLGGRDTEAFF.

This chain joins TRBV9 and TRBJ1-4; D not resolved. CDR1 and CDR2 (germline): SGDLS, YYNGEE. V gave up 4 bases and J gave up 2 bases, with 9 bases separating them. The CDR3 contains 14 residues. The CDR3 sequence: CASSPGVTNEKLFF. DNA for the CDR3: TGTGCCAGCAGCCCGGGTGTGACTAATGAAAAACTGTTTTTT.

This clone was seen just once. V is TRBV19 and J is TRBJ2-2; a possible D gene is TRBD1 (7 bases). V was trimmed by 5 bases and J by 2 bases, leaving 12 bases between them. Germline loops: CDR1 LNHDA, CDR2 SQIVND (reference sequence). The CDR3 is 15 residues long. The CDR3 DNA is TGTGCCAGTAGTGCGACAGGGACTAACACCGGGGAGCTGTTTTTT. Protein: CASSATGTNTGELFF.

The chain joins TRBV5-1 to TRBJ1-1; no reliable D call. This CDR3 contains 14 residues. Germline values: CDR1 SGHRS, CDR2 YFSETQ. V was shortened by 0 bases and J by 5 bases, with 11 bases between the two germline ends. As DNA, the CDR3 is TGCGCCAGCAGCTTGGAAGGTAGAGGAACTGAAGCTTTCTTT. Protein product: CASSLEGRGTEAFF. Combining the CDR3 with reference TRBV5-1 and TRBJ1-1 gives the whole variable domain KAGVTQTPRYLIKTRGQQVTLSCSPISGHRSVSWYQQTPGQGLQFLFEYFSETQRNKGNFPGRFSGRQFSNSRSEMNVSTLELGDSALYLCASSLEGRGTEAFFGQGTRLTVV.

The CDR3 bases are TGTGCCAGCAGTGCACCCGGGACAGTTAACTATGGCTACACCTTC. Protein sequence: CASSAPGTVNYGYTF. J is TRBJ1-2 and V is TRBV28; 7 bases are shared with TRBD1. Germline V gene lookup returns CDR1 MDHEN and CDR2 SYDVKM. V lost 5 bases and J lost 1; bases outside the gene matches: 7. CDR3 length: 15 residues.

This rearrangement joins TRBV18 to TRBJ2-1; tentatively, D is TRBD1 or TRBD2 (5 bases each). Germline values: CDR1 KGHSH, CDR2 LQKENI. V lost 3 bases and J 4 bases, leaving 16 bases between the germline ends. The CDR3 runs to 16 residues. The CDR3 sequence is CASSPRGTGEYNEQFF. CDR3 DNA: TGTGCCAGCTCACCTCGGGGAACAGGCGAATACAATGAGCAGTTCTTC. The whole variable domain, filled in from reference TRBV18 and TRBJ2-1, reads NAGVMQNPRHLVRRRGQEARLRCSPMKGHSHVYWYRQLPEEGLKFMVYLQKENIIDESGMPKERFSAEFPKEGPSILRIQQVVRGDSAAYFCASSPRGTGEYNEQFFGPGTRLTVL.